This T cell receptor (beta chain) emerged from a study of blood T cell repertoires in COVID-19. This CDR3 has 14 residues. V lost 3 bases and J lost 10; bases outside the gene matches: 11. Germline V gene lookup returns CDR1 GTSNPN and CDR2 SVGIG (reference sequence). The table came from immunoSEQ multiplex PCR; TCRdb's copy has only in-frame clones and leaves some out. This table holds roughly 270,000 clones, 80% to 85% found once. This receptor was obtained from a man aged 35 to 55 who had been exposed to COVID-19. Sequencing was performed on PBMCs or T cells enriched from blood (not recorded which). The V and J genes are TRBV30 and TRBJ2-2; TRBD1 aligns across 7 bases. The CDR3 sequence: CAWSYGTVTVELFF. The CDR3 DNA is TGTGCCTGGAGCTACGGGACAGTTACGGTGGAGCTGTTTTTT.